Described below is a single T cell receptor beta chain sequence and its context. This clonotype was recorded many times. The specificity of this receptor is unknown. Base-call qualities are not available, and no considerably larger clone is one nucleotide away. The roughly 39 donors, aged about 6 to 100 years, were systemically healthy Caucasian individuals from Russia. Each donor gave ten milliliters of peripheral blood, drawn into EDTA-treated Vacutainer tubes. Ficoll-Paque density-gradient centrifugation was used to isolate PBMCs, with at least 7 million per sample. Trizol reagent was used to extract total RNA from PBMCs, with at least 5.5 micrograms per sample. For every donor, flow cytometry on a PBMC aliquot measured the percentage of naive CD45RAhigh/CD27high T cells. Library generation was performed with 5' RACE. The instrument was an Illumina HiSeq 2500. The second PCR ran for roughly 7 to 12 cycles and used a J-beta primer mix along with a sample-barcoded 5' primer. Each TCR beta cDNA molecule received a unique molecular identifier from a template-switch 5' adaptor carrying 12 random nucleotides. At least 2.5 million CDR3-containing paired-end reads were obtained from each sample. All of the RNA was converted into first-strand cDNA using the Mint cDNA synthesis kit, with a TRBC-specific oligonucleotide serving as the primer. After uracil-DNA glycosylase treatment, a first 18-cycle PCR used universal primers M1SS and BC2_uni_R on all cDNA. For the original study's pipeline: Each sample was normalized by randomly selecting 1 million high-quality reads, each carrying a distinct molecular identifier. Instead of being binned into consensus sequences, reads with shared molecular identifiers were discarded. CDR3 identification, clonotype clustering and error correction used MiTCR with a Q25 quality threshold and the strictest error-elimination algorithm. A nonparametric unseen species model using Euler transformation provided a lower-bound estimate of total TCR beta diversity. The public reads were quality trimmed at Q25 with fastp and then assembled into clones with MiXCR by TCRdb, keeping productive beta chains. Every CDR3 protein is listed once, alongside the most common genes and DNA of its rows. V and J calls and clone size were set by TCRdb, not the authors. The sample data list about a million distinct CDR3 sequences, and roughly 50% of these were observed just once. Jointly, the top ten make up under 15% of the sample.

The entry originates in a study of blood T cells in healthy people across ages (dated by TCRdb to between 2014 and 2016). Study-wide context: In model experiments, roughly one uniquely barcoded TCR beta cDNA molecule per two T cells was captured by template switching. To avoid experimental bias, donors of different ages were randomly spread across the sequencing lanes. Donors were grouped into four age groups: young (average about 15 years), middle-aged (around 39), aged (roughly 62) and long-lived (about 89). Two additional independent replicas of 1 million unique cDNA reads from the same blood draw were analyzed for two donors (one aged 18 to 30 and one aged 80 or older). Age-related changes in TCR beta repertoire diversity were measured in the study by deep sequencing normalized with unique cDNA molecular identifiers.

The germline V gene (reference sequence) provides CDR1 DFQATT and CDR2 SNEGSKA. The junction shows trimming of 4 bases on V and 3 bases on J, plus 13 bases between the germline ends. The CDR3 spans 13 residues, from the cysteine through the phenylalanine. CDR3 DNA only is kept here, 39 bases in frame from base 1. Results and caveats for the whole study, not just this receptor: Because donor CMV infection status was unknown, age-related changes in expanded clonotypes were potentially confounded. The long-lived group showed more naive CD4+ T cells, fewer expanded clones and increased TCR diversity than the aged group, suggesting age selection. Because profiling used bulk unsorted PBMCs, naive and antigen-experienced compartments could not be compared conclusively. Estimates of total diversity based on one million sequenced T cells were considered lower bounds and underestimates. Observed TCR beta diversity per million T cells fell roughly linearly with age, and a significant reduction was already apparent by age roughly 40. Observed TCR beta diversity correlated strongly with the percentage of naive T cells measured by flow cytometry.

The sample taken for sequencing was blood. The clonotype comes from a man aged 25 to 40 in good health. The V and J genes are TRBV20-1 and TRBJ2-7; TRBD1 might be the D gene, on 5 matching bases. The CDR3 in this case is CSATQATGYEQYF. The sequenced DNA: TGCAGTGCTACACAGGCGACTGGCTACGAGCAGTACTTC.